This TCR beta chain was captured by sequencing in a study of early T cells in non-severe SARS-CoV-2 infection. Study-level information: Chains from this unsorted whole-blood bulk RNA could not be paired.

Germline V CDR1 and CDR2: KGHDR, SFDVKD. The CDR3 spans 15 residues. Losses at the gene ends were 4 bases for V and 5 bases for J; bases not matched to a gene: 8. Only a few counts were recorded for this clonotype. Researchers attached unique molecular identifiers to individual cDNA molecules. TCRdb re-called the 5' RACE reads through MiXCR, storing one row per CDR3 protein. The data show around 57,000 distinct CDR3 sequences, approximately 13% seen once. The chain employs TRBV24-1 and TRBJ2-5; 8 nucleotides line up with TRBD2. The sequencing sample was made of whole blood. The TCR originated in an adult who was a healthcare worker with PCR-confirmed SARS-CoV-2 infection or an uninfected control (not recorded which). CDR3 amino acids: CATSDPAGVGETQYF. The CDR3 DNA reads as TGTGCCACCAGTGACCCAGCGGGAGTGGGTGAGACCCAGTACTTC.